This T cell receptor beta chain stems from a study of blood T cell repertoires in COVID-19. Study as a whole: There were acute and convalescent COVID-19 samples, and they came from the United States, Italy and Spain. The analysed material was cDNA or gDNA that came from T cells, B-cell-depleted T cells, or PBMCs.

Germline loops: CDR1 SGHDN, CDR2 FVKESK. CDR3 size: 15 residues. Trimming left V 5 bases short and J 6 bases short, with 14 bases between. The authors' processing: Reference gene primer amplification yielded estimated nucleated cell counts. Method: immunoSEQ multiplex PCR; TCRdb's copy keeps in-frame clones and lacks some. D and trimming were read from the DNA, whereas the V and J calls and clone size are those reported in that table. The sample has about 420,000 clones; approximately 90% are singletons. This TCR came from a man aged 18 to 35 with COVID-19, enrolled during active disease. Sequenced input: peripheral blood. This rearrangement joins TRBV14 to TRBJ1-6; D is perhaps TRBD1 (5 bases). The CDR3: CASSSQTVANSPLHF. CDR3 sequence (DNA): TGTGCCAGCAGCTCACAGACAGTCGCTAATTCACCCCTCCACTTT.